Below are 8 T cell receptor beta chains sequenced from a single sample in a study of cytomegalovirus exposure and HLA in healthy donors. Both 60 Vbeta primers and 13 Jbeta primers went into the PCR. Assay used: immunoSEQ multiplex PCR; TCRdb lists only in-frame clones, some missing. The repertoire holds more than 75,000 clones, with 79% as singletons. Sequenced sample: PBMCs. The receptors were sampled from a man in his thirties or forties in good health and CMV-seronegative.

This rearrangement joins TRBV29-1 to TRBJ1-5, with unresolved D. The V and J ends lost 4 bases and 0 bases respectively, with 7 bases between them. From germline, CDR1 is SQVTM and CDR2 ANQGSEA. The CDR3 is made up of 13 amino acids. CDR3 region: CSVGSNSNQPQHF. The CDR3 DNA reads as TGCAGCGTTGGCAGTAATAGCAATCAGCCCCAGCATTTT.

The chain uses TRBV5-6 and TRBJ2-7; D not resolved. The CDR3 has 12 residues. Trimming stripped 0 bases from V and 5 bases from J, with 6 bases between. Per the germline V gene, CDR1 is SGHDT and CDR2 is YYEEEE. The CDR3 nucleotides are TGTGCCAGCAGCTTGGGACTTGACGAGCAGTACTTC. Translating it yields CASSLGLDEQYF.

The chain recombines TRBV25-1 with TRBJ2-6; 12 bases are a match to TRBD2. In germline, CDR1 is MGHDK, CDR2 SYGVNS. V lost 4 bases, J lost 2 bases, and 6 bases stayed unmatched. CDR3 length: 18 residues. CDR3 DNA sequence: TGTGCCAGCAGTGTTTCCGGGACTAGCGGGCCTGGGGCCAACGTCCTGACTTTC. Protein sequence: CASSVSGTSGPGANVLTF.

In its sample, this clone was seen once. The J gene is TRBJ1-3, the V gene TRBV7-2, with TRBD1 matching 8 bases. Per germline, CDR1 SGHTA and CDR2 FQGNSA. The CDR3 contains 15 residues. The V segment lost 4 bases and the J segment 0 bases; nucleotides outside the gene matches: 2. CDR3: CASSSGTGSGNTIYF. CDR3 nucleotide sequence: TGTGCCAGCAGCTCCGGGACAGGCTCTGGAAACACCATATATTTT.

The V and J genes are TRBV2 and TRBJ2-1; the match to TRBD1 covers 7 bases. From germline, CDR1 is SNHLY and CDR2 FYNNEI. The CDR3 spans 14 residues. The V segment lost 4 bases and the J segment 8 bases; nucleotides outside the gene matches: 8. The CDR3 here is CASSALRGRDEQFF. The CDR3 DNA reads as TGTGCCAGCAGTGCTTTAAGGGGGCGGGATGAGCAGTTCTTC.

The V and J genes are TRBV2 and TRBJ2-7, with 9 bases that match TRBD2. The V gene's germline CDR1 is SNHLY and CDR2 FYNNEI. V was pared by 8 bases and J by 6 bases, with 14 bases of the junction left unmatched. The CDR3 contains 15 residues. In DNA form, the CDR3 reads TGTGCCAGCTCGCTTACTCGGACTAGCGCAGGCGAGCAGTACTTC. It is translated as CASSLTRTSAGEQYF. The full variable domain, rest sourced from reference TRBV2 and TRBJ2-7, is EPEVTQTPSHQVTQMGQEVILRCVPISNHLYFYWYRQILGQKVEFLVSFYNNEISEKSEIFDDQFSVERPDGSNFTLKIRSTKLEDSAMYFCASSLTRTSAGEQYFGPGTRLTVT.

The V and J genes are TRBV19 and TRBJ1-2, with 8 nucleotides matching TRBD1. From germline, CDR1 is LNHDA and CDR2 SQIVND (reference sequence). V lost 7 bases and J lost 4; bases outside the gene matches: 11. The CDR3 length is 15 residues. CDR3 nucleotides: TGTGCCAGTACTCAACAGGGGGGCCTCTCCTATGGCTACACCTTC. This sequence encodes CASTQQGGLSYGYTF.

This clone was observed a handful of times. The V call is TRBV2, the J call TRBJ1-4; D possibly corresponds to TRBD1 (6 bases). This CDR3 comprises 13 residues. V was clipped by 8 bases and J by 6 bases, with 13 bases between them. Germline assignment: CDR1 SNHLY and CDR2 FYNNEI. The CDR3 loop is CASQRDTYEKLFF. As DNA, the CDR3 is TGTGCCAGCCAAAGGGACACGTATGAAAAACTGTTTTTT.